The entry below gives a single T cell receptor (beta chain) sequence along with its context. Its antigen remains unknown. A clone one base away is much larger, so this may be a read error. This sample was included in a study of T cells in Graves' hyperthyroidism and ophthalmopathy. Study findings and constraints: A 13 V-J model separated ophthalmopathy from stable hyperthyroidism.

The V and J ends lost 3 bases and 6 bases respectively, with 9 bases between them. Germline V lookup: CDR1 MGHDK, CDR2 SYGVNS. The CDR3 loop spans 12 amino acids. Stable hyperthyroidism: no ophthalmopathy progression over 18 months of follow-up. The hyperthyroidism patients had all been newly diagnosed, and their disease duration was under 2 months. Their ages ranged from 18 to 65 years. The TCR beta CDR3 regions underwent amplification using RNA transcripts as the source. Initially, a first-round RT-PCR of the TCR CDR3 employed the HTBI primer set. TCRdb reprocessed the multiplex PCR reads via MiXCR and lists one record per CDR3 protein. The data show roughly 700,000 distinct CDR3 sequences, roughly 15% seen once.

The sequence came from a woman between 18 and 29 years old with Graves' hyperthyroidism. Sequences were obtained from blood. J is TRBJ2-7 and V is TRBV25-1, with D tentatively TRBD1 (6 bases). DNA of the CDR3: TGTGCCAGCAGTGACAACAGGGTCGAGCAGTACTTC. Translated, it gives CASSDNRVEQYF.